A selection of T cell receptor beta chains follows, all from one sample in a study of cytomegalovirus exposure and HLA in healthy donors. The table came from immunoSEQ multiplex PCR; TCRdb's copy has only in-frame clones and leaves some out. The sample table includes 110,000 to 150,000 clones. Sequencing input: PBMCs. The source is a male donor in good health and CMV-seronegative. Each CDR3 is given with its conserved first and last residue. The D gene is left open where the match is weak.

d_gene	j_gene	v_gene	CDR3aa	CDR3nt
.	TRBJ1-3	TRBV6-1	CASSERTVSGNTIYF	TGTGCCAGCAGTGAAAGGACAGTCTCTGGAAACACCATATATTTT
TRBD1	TRBJ2-3	TRBV5-1	CASSWTGSDTQYF	TGCGCCAGCAGCTGGACAGGGTCAGATACGCAGTATTTT
.	TRBJ1-5	TRBV6-5	CASSSGVRGNQPQHF	TGTGCCAGCAGTTCAGGGGTGCGTGGCAATCAGCCCCAGCATTTT
TRBD2	TRBJ2-7	TRBV6-1	CASISGSSYEQYF	TGTGCCAGCATTAGCGGGAGCTCCTACGAGCAGTACTTC
.	TRBJ2-2	TRBV9	CASSPFTGELFF	TGTGCCAGCAGCCCTTTCACCGGGGAGCTGTTTTTT
.	TRBJ1-6	TRBV9	CASSAQGNSKTIYNSPLHF	TGTGCCAGCAGCGCCCAGGGAAATTCCAAAACCATTTATAATTCACCCCTCCACTTT
TRBD1	TRBJ1-5	TRBV19	CAARYHRGPREPQHF	TGTGCCGCTCGATACCACAGGGGGCCGAGGGAGCCCCAGCATTTT
.	TRBJ2-5	TRBV7-9	CASSPSEWQIQYF	TGTGCCAGCAGCCCTAGTGAGTGGCAAATCCAGTACTTC
.	TRBJ1-2	TRBV4-1	CASSQGHRANYHGYTF	TGCGCCAGCAGCCAAGGTCACAGGGCTAACTATCATGGCTACACCTTC
TRBD1	TRBJ1-5	TRBV29-1	CSVVTGVGQPQHF	TGCAGCGTTGTAACAGGGGTCGGTCAGCCCCAGCATTTT
.	TRBJ2-3	TRBV7-2	CASSLKDTQYF	TGTGCCAGCAGCCTAAAGGATACGCAGTATTTT
.	TRBJ2-3	TRBV7-2	CASSPPLGDTQYF	TGTGCCAGCAGTCCCCCACTCGGGGATACGCAGTATTTT
.	TRBJ1-4	TRBV11-2	CASSLVPGEKLFF	TGTGCCAGCAGCTTAGTCCCGGGGGAAAAACTGTTTTTT
TRBD2	TRBJ2-7	TRBV4-3	CASSHTGLAGEQYF	TGCGCCAGCAGCCACACGGGACTAGCGGGAGAGCAGTACTTC
TRBD1	TRBJ1-5	TRBV15	CATSNYRGSNQPQHF	TGTGCCACCAGCAATTACAGGGGGAGCAATCAGCCCCAGCATTTT
.	TRBJ2-1	TRBV4-3	CASSQDRRFRFEQFF	TGCGCCAGCAGCCAAGATCGCAGGTTTAGGTTTGAGCAGTTCTTC
TRBD1	TRBJ1-6	TRBV7-6	CASSRDREISPLHF	TGTGCCAGCAGCCGCGACAGGGAAATTTCACCCCTCCACTTT
.	TRBJ1-4	TRBV7-6	CASSFLGGRDKNEKLFF	TGTGCCAGCAGCTTCTTAGGAGGGAGGGACAAGAATGAAAAACTGTTTTTT
TRBD2	TRBJ2-1	TRBV15	CATSRSSGSYNEQFF	TGTGCCACCAGCCGCAGTAGCGGGAGCTACAATGAGCAGTTCTTC
TRBD2	TRBJ2-5	TRBV5-1	CASSTERGGQETQYF	TGCGCCAGCAGCACTGAGCGGGGGGGCCAAGAGACCCAGTACTTC
.	TRBJ1-1	TRBV5-1	CASSFTGGTNTEAFF	TGCGCCAGCAGCTTTACTGGAGGGACGAACACTGAAGCTTTCTTT
.	TRBJ1-1	TRBV15	CATSRGGAVTEAFF	TGTGCCACCAGCAGGGGAGGTGCAGTCACTGAAGCTTTCTTT
.	TRBJ1-2	TRBV29-1	CSVYLPTGYYGYTF	TGCAGCGTCTACCTACCTACAGGGTACTATGGCTACACCTTC
TRBD2	TRBJ2-7	TRBV11-3	CASSLKGGNEQYF	TGTGCCAGCAGCTTAAAGGGAGGGAACGAGCAGTACTTC
TRBD1	TRBJ1-1	TRBV4-1	CASSQPDRETAEAFF	TGCGCCAGCAGCCAACCCGACAGGGAGACGGCTGAAGCTTTCTTT
.	TRBJ1-2	TRBV5-1	CASSPGGVDYGYTF	TGCGCCAGCAGCCCCGGGGGGGTGGACTATGGCTACACCTTC
TRBD2	TRBJ2-2	TRBV10-1	CASSSSSGSRTGELFF	TGCGCCAGCAGCTCGTCTAGCGGGAGTAGGACCGGGGAGCTGTTTTTT
.	TRBJ2-7	TRBV4-3	CASSLQRNMYEQYF	TGCGCCAGCAGCCTACAACGTAACATGTACGAGCAGTACTTC
TRBD2	TRBJ2-7	TRBV11-2	CASSLPAGGPYEQYF	TGTGCCAGCAGCTTACCCGCGGGGGGCCCGTACGAGCAGTACTTC
TRBD2	TRBJ2-5	TRBV7-8	CASSLPAGSLETQYF	TGTGCCAGCAGCTTACCAGCGGGATCCTTAGAGACCCAGTACTTC
.	TRBJ2-7	TRBV19	CASSGQVSAYEQYF	TGTGCCAGTAGTGGGCAGGTTTCCGCCTACGAGCAGTACTTC
TRBD1	TRBJ1-3	TRBV9	CASSVGGQAISGNTIYF	TGTGCCAGCAGCGTAGGGGGACAGGCTATCTCTGGAAACACCATATATTTT
.	TRBJ1-3	TRBV5-1	CASSSLLGGQSGNTIYF	TGCGCCAGCAGCTCGCTTTTGGGGGGGCAATCTGGAAACACCATATATTTT
.	TRBJ2-5	TRBV7-9	CASSSRERGGPQYF	TGTGCCAGCAGCTCCCGTGAGAGAGGGGGACCCCAGTACTTC
.	TRBJ2-5	TRBV6-5	CASSYRGETQYF	TGTGCCAGCAGTTATCGGGGGGAGACCCAGTACTTC
.	TRBJ1-4	TRBV7-9	CASSNRGPQVAVF	TGTGCCAGCAGCAATAGAGGTCCCCAGGTAGCGGTTTTT
TRBD1	TRBJ2-7	TRBV6-1	CASRSPGGAYEQYF	TGTGCCAGCAGGAGTCCAGGGGGCGCGTACGAGCAGTACTTC
TRBD1	TRBJ1-1	TRBV29-1	CSVGTGVTEAFF	TGCAGCGTTGGGACAGGGGTTACTGAAGCTTTCTTT
.	TRBJ2-7	TRBV7-7	CASSLQGRGEQYF	TGTGCCAGCAGCTTACAAGGACGGGGGGAGCAGTACTTC
.	TRBJ2-3	TRBV18	CASSPEQDTQYF	TGTGCCAGCTCACCCGAACAAGATACGCAGTATTTT
.	TRBJ2-2	TRBV6-1	CASSVGRGNTGELFF	TGTGCCAGCAGTGTGGGAAGGGGGAACACCGGGGAGCTGTTTTTT
.	TRBJ2-1	TRBV10-3	CAISEGDYNEQFF	TGTGCCATCAGTGAGGGAGATTACAATGAGCAGTTCTTC
TRBD2	TRBJ2-1	TRBV4-2	CASSRGGSLPEQFF	TGTGCCAGCAGCCGCGGGGGATCCCTACCTGAGCAGTTCTTC
TRBD1	TRBJ2-7	TRBV15	CATSRDRFTYEQYF	TGTGCCACCAGTCGGGACAGGTTTACCTACGAGCAGTACTTC
.	TRBJ2-3	TRBV27	CASSLSSGSPLFSTDTQYF	TGTGCCAGCAGTTTATCGAGCGGTTCCCCATTATTTAGCACAGATACGCAGTATTTT
TRBD2	TRBJ2-7	TRBV30	CAWTSGAYEQYF	TGTGCCTGGACTAGCGGGGCCTACGAGCAGTACTTC
TRBD1	TRBJ1-2	TRBV19	CASRGQGNRVDGYTF	TGTGCCAGTAGGGGACAGGGGAATAGAGTTGATGGCTACACCTTC